This T cell receptor beta chain originates from a study of T cells in localized non-small cell lung cancer. With 0 bases removed from V and 1 base from J, the gap between germline ends came to 24 bases. The CDR3 extends over 20 amino acids. Germline-derived CDR1 and CDR2 are MRHNA and SNTAGT. Sequenced by immunoSEQ multiplex PCR; TCRdb stores in-frame clones only, minus some. The sample lists tens of thousands of clones, more than 75% occurring once. This chain joins TRBV6-4 and TRBJ1-1; tentative D call: TRBD1 (6 bases). This TCR came from a male donor at least 60 years old with stage III lung adenocarcinoma. The source material was peripheral blood, sampled before any cancer treatment. CDR3 coding DNA: TGTGCCAGCAGTGACTCGAAGTCGGTGGTTCTCAAACAGGGGAACACTGAAGCTTTCTTT. Residues: CASSDSKSVVLKQGNTEAFF.